This section outlines one T cell receptor beta chain sequence together with its context. Original analysis: Scientists estimated how many nucleated cells there were by amplifying reference gene primers. TCRdb's copy holds only in-frame clones and misses some; the assay was immunoSEQ multiplex PCR. V and J calls and clone size are copied from that table; D and trimming were computed from the DNA. The data contain about 100,000 clones, roughly 86% of them singletons. The data originate from a study of blood T cell repertoires in COVID-19. At the level of the study: There were acute and convalescent COVID-19 samples, and they came from the United States, Italy and Spain.

Germline-derived CDR1 and CDR2 are LNHDA and SQIVND (reference sequence). The length of the CDR3 is 15 residues. Losses at the gene ends were 4 bases for V and 4 bases for J; bases not matched to a gene: 6. The rearrangement links TRBV19 to TRBJ1-2; 10 bases are shared with TRBD1. Sample: peripheral blood. The TCR was taken from a woman aged 55-69 years with acute or convalescent COVID-19. The DNA for the CDR3 is TGTGCCAGTAGTAAAGACAGGGGGCGAAGCTATGGCTACACCTTC. Its translation is CASSKDRGRSYGYTF. Variable domain in full (rest from reference TRBV19 and TRBJ1-2): DGGITQSPKYLFRKEGQNVTLSCEQNLNHDAMYWYRQDPGQGLRLIYYSQIVNDFQKGDIAEGYSVSREKKESFPLTVTSAQKNPTAFYLCASSKDRGRSYGYTFGSGTRLTVV.